This entry features one TCR beta chain sequence. This clonotype was counted a few times. The specificity of this receptor is unknown. Base qualities are not at hand, and no much larger clone is one base apart. Libraries were constructed by PCR. Sequencing relied on an Illumina HiSeq 2500. To normalize quantification of the TCRbeta repertoire, the TCR libraries were built with molecular barcoding that relied on unique molecular identifiers. TCRdb's own reprocessing of the public reads used fastp at Q25 and MiXCR and kept productive beta chains. All rows with the same CDR3 protein become a single entry with the most common DNA and genes. The sample profile shows about 340,000 distinct CDR3 sequences; less than 15% of them were found once. In total, the top ten clones hold 3.5% to 4.5% of the sample. These data originate in a study of T-cell reconstitution after alpha-beta-depleted transplantation in children (TCRdb year 2016). For the study in its entirety: Using TCR repertoire profiling, the study quantitatively followed how T-cell immune reconstitution unfolded in children after TCRalphabeta/CD19-depleted allogeneic hematopoietic cell transplantation.

Sequencing used PBMCs, obtained from the stem cell graft. The clonotype comes from a human donor who donated a stem cell graft to a child with Fanconi anemia.

The bases are TGTGCCAGCAGCCCCCGAGGGGGGTCTGGGCTTGAGACCCAGTACTTC. The translation is CASSPRGGSGLETQYF. Here the chain combines TRBV9 and TRBJ2-5; the D gene is perhaps TRBD1 or TRBD2, each of them matching over 6 bases. CDR1 and CDR2 are read off the germline V gene as SGDLS and YYNGEE. Trimming costs V 4 bases and J 5 bases, and their ends lie 21 bases apart. The CDR3 runs 16 amino acids, cysteine and phenylalanine included. The sequence is cut down to CDR3 DNA, 48 bases in frame from base 1.